This passage covers 27 T cell receptor beta chains from one sample sequenced in a study of identical twins. TCRdb re-analysed the 5' RACE reads in MiXCR, keeping a single row per CDR3 protein. The table has approximately 890,000 distinct CDR3 sequences, about 12% seen once. The sample also formed part of further work on yellow fever vaccine responses in identical twins.

The specimen sequenced was PBMCs. The receptors come from a woman aged 18-29 years in good health.

This clonotype was observed many times. The J gene is TRBJ2-2, the V gene TRBV5-1, with no clear D. Trimming stripped 0 bases from V and 3 bases from J, with 9 bases between. The germline V gene has CDR1 SGHRS and CDR2 YFSETQ. The CDR3 runs to 15 residues. CDR3 DNA: TGCGCCAGCAGCTTGGGGGTCACGGACACCGGGGAGCTGTTTTTT. The encoded protein is CASSLGVTDTGELFF.

This clonotype has just a few counts. The chain has TRBV5-6 and TRBJ2-1, with D hard to call. V shed 0 bases and J shed 0 bases, with 10 bases lying between them. Germline CDR1 and CDR2: SGHDT and YYEEEE. This CDR3 contains 16 residues. CDR3: CASSLERRSSYNEQFF. DNA of the CDR3: TGTGCCAGCAGCTTGGAAAGACGCAGCTCCTACAATGAGCAGTTCTTC.

The chain has TRBV29-1 and TRBJ2-7; TRBD1 is a possible D gene (5 bases). The CDR3 totals 15 residues. CDR1 and CDR2 (germline): SQVTM, ANQGSEA. V was clipped by 0 bases and J by 0 bases, with 12 bases between them. The CDR3 sequence: CSVEDPRTSSYEQYF. CDR3 nucleotide sequence: TGCAGCGTTGAAGATCCAAGGACATCCTCCTACGAGCAGTACTTC.

This clonotype was counted between two and nine times. The chain uses TRBV15 and TRBJ1-1; D gene unclear. Germline V gives CDR1 LNHNV, CDR2 YYDKDF (reference sequence). CDR3 length equals 14 residues. The V end lost 3 bases, the J end lost 2 bases, and 10 bases lay between the germline ends. The CDR3 here is CATSRNSRNTEAFF. The CDR3 bases are TGTGCCACCAGCAGGAATTCACGAAACACTGAAGCTTTCTTT.

The rearrangement uses TRBV2 and TRBJ2-3; D remains ambiguous. Germline CDR1 reads SNHLY; CDR2 reads FYNNEI. Between the trimmed V and J ends, which lost 3 bases and 3 bases, there was a span of 16 bases. This CDR3 contains 16 residues. Here the CDR3 DNA reads TGTGCCAGCAGTGACTATCCAGGCCAGAGGACAGATACGCAGTATTTT. Its protein product is CASSDYPGQRTDTQYF.

This clonotype was seen only once. One end of the junction is discordant with germline, which a read error may explain. This sequence joins TRBV5-1 and TRBJ2-2; D perhaps matches TRBD2 (5 bases). The CDR3 runs 15 residues. CDR1 and CDR2 (germline): SGHRS, YFSETQ. CDR3 DNA sequence: TGCGCCAGCAGCCACCACATCGAGAACACCGGGGAGCTGTATTTT. Amino acid sequence: CASSHHIENTGELYF.

This clonotype was found a few times. The chain employs TRBV14 and TRBJ2-6, with D possibly being TRBD2 (6 bases). CDR1 and CDR2 from the germline V gene are SGHDN and FVKESK. Trimming removed 4 bases at V and 0 bases at J, with 16 bases between. CDR3 size: 18 residues. CDR3 nucleotide sequence: TGTGCCAGCAGCCCGGCGGGATCCTCCTTCTCTGGGGCCAACGTCCTGACTTTC. Translation: CASSPAGSSFSGANVLTF.

This clonotype was seen many times. The chain is built from TRBV20-1 and TRBJ1-1; perhaps TRBD1 as D (5 bases). The length of the CDR3 is 14 residues. The V gene lost 5 bases and the J gene lost 0 bases, with 13 bases spanning the gap. Germline V gene data show CDR1 as DFQATT and CDR2 as SNEGSKA (reference sequence). CDR3: CSAARDLMNTEAFF. In DNA form, the CDR3 reads TGCAGTGCTGCCCGGGACCTCATGAACACTGAAGCTTTCTTT.

The chain couples TRBV28 to TRBJ2-1; 9 nucleotides line up with TRBD2. Trimming took 0 bases from V and 0 from J; bases not matched to a gene: 6. Germline loops: CDR1 MDHEN, CDR2 SYDVKM. CDR3 length: 18 amino acids. The CDR3 sequence is CASSLWPSGKSSYNEQFF. CDR3 coding DNA: TGTGCCAGCAGTTTATGGCCTAGCGGGAAGAGCTCCTACAATGAGCAGTTCTTC.

This clonotype occurred a few times. The chain couples TRBV7-2 to TRBJ2-1; TRBD2 agrees at 8 bases. V gave up 4 bases and J gave up 9 bases; unmatched junction bases: 8. The CDR3 spans 14 residues. CDR1 SGHTA and CDR2 FQGNSA come from the germline V gene. CDR3 in amino acids: CASSSQRGTGEQFF. As DNA, the CDR3 is TGTGCCAGCAGCTCCCAGCGGGGGACGGGTGAGCAGTTCTTC. Looking up the rest from reference TRBV7-2 and TRBJ2-1 gives the full variable domain: GAGVSQSPSNKVTEKGKDVELRCDPISGHTALYWYRQSLGQGLEFLIYFQGNSAPDKSGLPSDRFSAERTGGSVSTLTIQRTQQEDSAVYLCASSSQRGTGEQFFGPGTRLTVL.

This clonotype showed up just a few times. The gene calls are TRBV7-8 and TRBJ2-3, with 12 bases fitting TRBD2. V dropped 7 bases and J dropped 5; count of bases not matched to a gene: 10. CDR1 SGHVS and CDR2 FQNEAQ come from the germline V gene. The CDR3 runs to 16 residues. CDR3 amino acids: CASTPRLGLAGDTQYF. The DNA of the CDR3 is TGTGCCAGCACCCCCCGTCTGGGACTAGCGGGAGATACGCAGTATTTT.

This clonotype occurred a few times. J is TRBJ1-2 and V is TRBV7-9; D perhaps matches TRBD1 (6 bases). From germline, CDR1 is SEHNR and CDR2 FQNEAQ (reference sequence). Trimming stripped 0 bases from V and 8 bases from J, with 13 bases between. This CDR3 spans 14 amino acids. CDR3 sequence (DNA): TGTGCCAGCAGCTTAGCGGGGGCAGGGGAAGGCTACACCTTC. It translates to CASSLAGAGEGYTF.

The table lists this clonotype with a few counts. This rearrangement joins TRBV18 to TRBJ1-6; D might be TRBD1 (6 bases). Germline assignment: CDR1 KGHSH and CDR2 LQKENI. The CDR3 consists of 15 residues. V lost 1 base and J 7 bases, leaving 11 bases between the germline ends. CDR3 in amino acids: CASSPLGQNNSPLHF. CDR3 nucleotide sequence: TGTGCCAGCTCACCACTCGGACAGAACAATTCACCCCTCCACTTT.

This clonotype was found a few times. The V call is TRBV25-1, the J call TRBJ2-6; D call uncertain. Trimming cost V 1 base and J 1 base, with 8 bases left between them. Germline CDR1 and CDR2: MGHDK and SYGVNS. This CDR3 comprises 16 residues. Here the CDR3 reads CASSESTNSGANVLTF. The CDR3, as DNA: TGTGCCAGCAGTGAATCCACGAATTCTGGGGCCAACGTCCTGACTTTC. Full variable domain (remainder filled in from reference TRBV25-1 and TRBJ2-6): EADIYQTPRYLVIGTGKKITLECSQTMGHDKMYWYQQDPGMELHLIHYSYGVNSTEKGDLSSESTVSRIRTEHFPLTLESARPSHTSQYLCASSESTNSGANVLTFGAGSRLTVL.

The chain has TRBV7-9 and TRBJ2-7; TRBD2 matches at 7 bases. The germline CDR1 and CDR2 sequences are SEHNR and FQNEAQ (reference sequence). J was trimmed by 3 bases and V by 8 bases; bases with no gene match: 13. There are 15 residues in the CDR3. The CDR3 here is CASDLIVAGDYEQYF. The DNA for the CDR3 is TGTGCCAGCGACCTAATAGTGGCGGGAGACTACGAGCAGTACTTC.

Only a few counts were recorded for this clonotype. This chain links TRBV3-1 with TRBJ2-1; D is uncertain. Germline V lookup: CDR1 LGHDT, CDR2 YNNKEL (reference sequence). V lost 0 bases to trimming and J lost 6 bases, with 9 bases between them. The length of the CDR3 is 14 residues. The CDR3 DNA reads TGTGCCAGCAGCCAAGACCGCACCTTCAATGAGCAGTTCTTC. Translation: CASSQDRTFNEQFF.

V is TRBV9 and J is TRBJ2-3; D not resolved. This CDR3 comprises 14 residues. Deletions cut 0 bases from V and 1 base from J, with 6 bases between. Germline V gene data show CDR1 as SGDLS and CDR2 as YYNGEE. The chain's CDR3 is CASSVEVRTDTQYF. Written as DNA, the CDR3 is TGTGCCAGCAGCGTAGAGGTCCGCACAGATACGCAGTATTTT.

A few counts support this clonotype. The rearrangement uses TRBV7-8 and TRBJ2-5; the D is unclear. This CDR3 comprises 16 residues. Germline V CDR1 and CDR2: SGHVS, FQNEAQ. V lost 7 bases, J lost 1 base, and 19 bases lay in between. DNA for the CDR3: TGTGCCAGCACCAAAGCTAGGGCAATGGGCCAAGAGACCCAGTACTTC. It is translated as CASTKARAMGQETQYF.

The sample holds a few counts of this clonotype. The rearrangement uses TRBV10-3 and TRBJ2-1, with 11 bases matching TRBD2. The J segment lost 5 bases and the V segment lost 3 bases, leaving 12 bases of the junction unmatched. The CDR3 length is 18 residues. CDR1 ENHRY and CDR2 SYGVKD come from the germline V gene. Here the CDR3 DNA reads TGTGCCATCAGTGATTACCGCTCTAGCGGGAGGCGGGACAATGAGCAGTTCTTC. Amino acids: CAISDYRSSGRRDNEQFF.

As to this clonotype: Being one base from a much bigger clone, this may be a read error. J is TRBJ1-5 and V is TRBV10-1; TRBD1 is a possible D gene (5 bases). Germline CDR1 reads WNHNN; CDR2 reads SYGVQD (reference sequence). This CDR3 is built from 14 residues. The V end lost 4 bases, the J end lost 0 bases, and 7 bases lay between the germline ends. The CDR3 DNA is TGCGCCAGCAGTGCAGGGAATAGCAATCAGCCCCAGCATTTT. Amino acid sequence: CASSAGNSNQPQHF.

The genes are TRBV29-1 and TRBJ2-1; D is perhaps TRBD2 (6 bases). V lost 7 bases and J 5 bases, leaving 15 bases between the germline ends. The CDR3 has 13 amino acids. The germline gives CDR1 SQVTM, CDR2 ANQGSEA. The CDR3 DNA is TGCAGCGCCTCCGGGACTCTAAACAATGAGCAGTTCTTC. It translates to CSASGTLNNEQFF.

This clonotype was counted many times. A much larger clone is a single base away; this may be a read error. The chain joins TRBV7-6 to TRBJ2-3; D remains unclear. Per the germline V gene, CDR1 is SGHVS and CDR2 is FNYEAQ. The length of the CDR3 is 16 residues. V dropped 4 bases and J dropped 2 bases, with 16 bases sitting between them. CDR3 sequence: CASSYQRTEYTDTQYF. CDR3 DNA: TGTGCCAGCAGCTACCAACGGACGGAGTACACAGATACGCAGTATTTT. The full variable domain, completed using reference TRBV7-6 and TRBJ2-3, is GAGVSQSPRYKVTKRGQDVALRCDPISGHVSLYWYRQALGQGPEFLTYFNYEAQQDKSGLPNDRFSAERPEGSISTLTIQRTEQRDSAMYRCASSYQRTEYTDTQYFGPGTRLTVL.

As to this clonotype: A read error is possible here, since a much larger clone lies one base away. V usage is TRBV18 and J usage is TRBJ1-1; no firm D call. The CDR3 extends over 13 amino acids. CDR1 and CDR2 (germline): KGHSH, LQKENI. Trimming took 0 bases from V and 4 from J, leaving 6 bases between them. In nucleotides, the CDR3 is TGTGCCAGCTCACCACCGGGGAGCACTGAAGCTTTCTTT. Its translation is CASSPPGSTEAFF.

This clonotype was recorded many times. The rearrangement uses TRBV6-1 and TRBJ2-1, with 8 bases aligning to TRBD2. The germline V gene encodes CDR1 MNHNS and CDR2 SASEGT. After removal of 5 bases from V and 2 bases from J, the junction contained 5 bases not matched to a gene. CDR3 size: 15 residues. CDR3 sequence (DNA): TGTGCCAGCAGTCGTAGCGGGAACACCTACAATGAGCAGTTCTTC. This sequence encodes CASSRSGNTYNEQFF.

In this sample, this clonotype turned up many times. The chain combines TRBV4-1 with TRBJ1-3, with D possibly TRBD1 on 5 matching bases. The ends were cut back, 1 base at V and 0 bases at J, with 10 bases in the middle. Germline values: CDR1 MGHRA, CDR2 YSYEKL. The CDR3 is 16 amino acids. The CDR3 DNA is TGCGCCAGCAGCCAAGTTACAGGACTCTCTGGAAACACCATATATTTT. This encodes CASSQVTGLSGNTIYF.

This clonotype has a handful of counts. This chain uses TRBV11-2 with TRBJ2-1, with 7 bases fitting TRBD1. There are 15 residues in the CDR3. V shed 5 bases, J shed 1 base, and the junction held 5 bases outside the gene matches. Germline loops: CDR1 SGHAT, CDR2 FQNNGV. In nucleotides, the CDR3 is TGTGCCAGCAGCCCCGACAGGGAGTCCTACAATGAGCAGTTCTTC. Translating it yields CASSPDRESYNEQFF.

V and J are TRBV11-3 and TRBJ2-1; possibly TRBD2 for D (6 bases). Looked up from germline, CDR1 is SGHNT and CDR2 is YENEEA. Trimming removed 1 base from V and 6 bases from J, with 16 bases in between. The CDR3 covers 16 residues. For the CDR3, the DNA is TGTGCCAGCAGCTTAGCCCGTAGCGGTCCGGTCAATGAGCAGTTCTTC. Protein sequence: CASSLARSGPVNEQFF.